This TCR beta chain came from a study of T cell changes during pregnancy in multiple sclerosis. Libraries were prepared by immunoSEQ multiplex PCR; TCRdb keeps only in-frame clonotypes and omits some of them. The repertoire has roughly 34,000 clones, roughly 90% of them found once; the top ten carry approximately 3.3%. Germline values: CDR1 KGHSH, CDR2 LQKENI. The J segment lost 4 bases and the V segment lost 2 bases, leaving 6 bases of the junction unmatched. CDR3 length: 15 residues. The TCR originated in a female donor with multiple sclerosis, enrolled in a pregnancy study. The chain links TRBV18 to TRBJ2-3; 7 bases fit TRBD1. The sequencing used CD8+ T cells from peripheral blood mononuclear cells, collected in the third trimester of pregnancy. For the CDR3, the DNA is TGTGCCAGCTCACCAGGGACAGTTTTTCCAGATACGCAGTATTTT. It encodes CASSPGTVFPDTQYF. Full variable domain (missing parts from reference TRBV18 and TRBJ2-3): NAGVMQNPRHLVRRRGQEARLRCSPMKGHSHVYWYRQLPEEGLKFMVYLQKENIIDESGMPKERFSAEFPKEGPSILRIQQVVRGDSAAYFCASSPGTVFPDTQYFGPGTRLTVL.